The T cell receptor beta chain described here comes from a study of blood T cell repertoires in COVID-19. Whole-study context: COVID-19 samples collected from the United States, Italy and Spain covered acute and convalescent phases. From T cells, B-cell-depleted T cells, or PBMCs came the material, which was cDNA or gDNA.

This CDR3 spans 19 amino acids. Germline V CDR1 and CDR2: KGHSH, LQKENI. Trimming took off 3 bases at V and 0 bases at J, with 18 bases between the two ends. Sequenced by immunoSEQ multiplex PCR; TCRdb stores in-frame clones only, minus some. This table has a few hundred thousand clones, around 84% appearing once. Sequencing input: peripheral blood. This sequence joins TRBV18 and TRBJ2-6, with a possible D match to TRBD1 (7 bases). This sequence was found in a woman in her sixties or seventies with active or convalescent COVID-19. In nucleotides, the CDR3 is TGTGCCAGCTCACCCCGCGGGACAGCCTCCTGCTCTGGGGCCAACGTCCTGACTTTC. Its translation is CASSPRGTASCSGANVLTF.